This TCR beta chain stems from a study of shared clonotypes between healthy human individuals. Trimming left V 0 bases short and J 5 bases short, with 13 bases between. Germline CDR1 ENHRY, CDR2 SYGVKD. The length of the CDR3 is 15 residues. Only in-frame clones appear in the TCRdb table, and some are missing; sequencing was by immunoSEQ multiplex PCR. The repertoire holds about 980,000 clones, around 80% seen once, with approximately 1.5% in the top ten. The rearrangement uses TRBV10-3 and TRBJ1-1, with D tentatively TRBD1 (6 bases). The TCR comes from a man aged 18 to 30 in good health. The sample taken for sequencing was memory CD4+ T cells sorted from blood. This sample's subset: CD45RA-negative fraction. The CDR3 sequence is CAISESGGRGTEAFF. The DNA for the CDR3 is TGTGCCATCAGTGAGTCGGGGGGCAGGGGTACTGAAGCTTTCTTT.